This record concerns one T cell receptor (beta chain) sequence. What it recognizes is unknown. This sample was included in a study of T cells after yellow fever vaccination. With 3 bases clipped from V and 7 bases from J, the junction kept 5 bases outside the gene matches. Germline V lookup: CDR1 MDHEN, CDR2 SYDVKM. The CDR3 spans 14 residues. Overall study results and limits: Once the booster was given, most primary-vaccination clones reappeared, at approximately 97% for CD4 and over 85% for CD8. Compared with primary, the secondary response was weaker and peaked at day 5, not 15.

Via MiXCR, TCRdb re-called the 5' RACE reads, giving one row per CDR3 protein. The table has hundreds of thousands of distinct CDR3 sequences, 8.5% to 10% seen once; the top ten hold roughly 18%. The TCR comes from a man between 18 and 35 years old who received the YFV17D yellow fever vaccine. Sequenced here: PBMCs, sampled on the day of the first yellow fever vaccination. The genes are TRBV28 and TRBJ2-1, with 8 bases lining up with TRBD1. CDR3 in amino acids: CASSFRGPDNEQFF. CDR3 bases: TGTGCCAGCAGTTTCAGGGGGCCGGATAATGAGCAGTTCTTC.